The rows below give T cell receptor beta chains drawn from one sample of a study of cytomegalovirus exposure and HLA in healthy donors. Here immunoSEQ multiplex PCR was the method, and the copy in TCRdb shows in-frame clones only, minus some. The data show 150,000 to 200,000 clones, around four fifths seen once. Specimen: PBMCs. These TCRs come from a female donor in good health and CMV-seronegative. The CDR3 runs from the conserved cysteine through the conserved F or W. The order of the fields is J gene, clone size, V gene, D gene, CDR3 DNA, CDR3 protein. The D gene is left open where the match is weak. Clone sizes are given selectively: once, few, many, or a class where the clone is expanded.

j_gene: TRBJ1-1
abundance: few
v_gene: TRBV29-1
d_gene: NA
CDR3nt: TGCAGCGTTGAAGGAGGGACTGAAGCTTTCTTT
CDR3aa: CSVEGGTEAFF

j_gene: TRBJ1-3
abundance: NA
v_gene: TRBV25-1
d_gene: NA
CDR3nt: TGTGCCAGCAGTGGAACAAATCGACGGAGCTCTGGAAACACCATATATTTT
CDR3aa: CASSGTNRRSSGNTIYF

j_gene: TRBJ2-3
abundance: NA
v_gene: TRBV30
d_gene: TRBD2
CDR3nt: TGTGCCTGGAGTGTACGATTAGCGGGAGGGCCGGATACGCAGTATTTT
CDR3aa: CAWSVRLAGGPDTQYF

j_gene: TRBJ2-1
abundance: NA
v_gene: TRBV9
d_gene: TRBD2
CDR3nt: TGTGCCAGCAGCCCGAGCGGGACTCCAAATGAGCAGTTCTTC
CDR3aa: CASSPSGTPNEQFF

j_gene: TRBJ2-2
abundance: NA
v_gene: TRBV7-9
d_gene: TRBD1
CDR3nt: TGTGCCAGCAGCGCGCCCAGGGGGCGAGACACCGGGGAGCTGTTTTTT
CDR3aa: CASSAPRGRDTGELFF

j_gene: TRBJ2-1
abundance: NA
v_gene: TRBV27
d_gene: TRBD1
CDR3nt: TGTGCCAGCAGTTTGAGACAGGGGGTGGACAATGAGCAGTTCTTC
CDR3aa: CASSLRQGVDNEQFF

j_gene: TRBJ2-2
abundance: NA
v_gene: TRBV4-2
d_gene: NA
CDR3nt: TGTGCCAGCAGCCAAGAAGTCAGGAACACCGGGGAGCTGTTTTTT
CDR3aa: CASSQEVRNTGELFF

j_gene: TRBJ1-4
abundance: NA
v_gene: TRBV6-1
d_gene: NA
CDR3nt: TGTGCCAGCACAACCGGGGATTCTAATGAAAAACTGTTTTTT
CDR3aa: CASTTGDSNEKLFF

j_gene: TRBJ1-2
abundance: NA
v_gene: TRBV2
d_gene: TRBD1
CDR3nt: TGTGCCAGCAGTGCAAGACCGACAGGGGACTATGGCTACACCTTC
CDR3aa: CASSARPTGDYGYTF

j_gene: TRBJ1-3
abundance: NA
v_gene: TRBV30
d_gene: NA
CDR3nt: TGTGCCTGGAGTGGCTGGTCCGCGCGCACCATATATTTT
CDR3aa: CAWSGWSARTIYF

j_gene: TRBJ1-5
abundance: NA
v_gene: TRBV6-1
d_gene: TRBD1
CDR3nt: TGTGCCAGCAGTGCCGTTACAGGGGGCAATCAGCCCCAGCATTTT
CDR3aa: CASSAVTGGNQPQHF

j_gene: TRBJ2-1
abundance: few
v_gene: TRBV6-4
d_gene: TRBD2
CDR3nt: TGTGCCAGCAGTGACTCGGGGCGGGGGGGATACAATGAGCAGTTCTTC
CDR3aa: CASSDSGRGGYNEQFF

j_gene: TRBJ1-5
abundance: few
v_gene: TRBV27
d_gene: NA
CDR3nt: TGTGCCAGCAGTTTAACGGGGTTCCAGCCCCAGCATTTT
CDR3aa: CASSLTGFQPQHF

j_gene: TRBJ1-1
abundance: NA
v_gene: TRBV6-6
d_gene: TRBD1
CDR3nt: TGTGCCAGCAGAACAGACAGGGGAACTGAAGCTTTCTTT
CDR3aa: CASRTDRGTEAFF

j_gene: TRBJ1-5
abundance: NA
v_gene: TRBV19
d_gene: NA
CDR3nt: TGTGCCAGTAGTCTGATTCAGGATCAGCCCCAGCATTTT
CDR3aa: CASSLIQDQPQHF

j_gene: TRBJ1-5
abundance: NA
v_gene: TRBV6-1
d_gene: NA
CDR3nt: TGTGCGTGCGATTGGGGGGGCTCGGGCAATCAGCCCCAGCATTTT
CDR3aa: CACDWGGSGNQPQHF

j_gene: TRBJ1-2
abundance: NA
v_gene: TRBV4-1
d_gene: NA
CDR3nt: TGCGCCAGCAGCCATCCGGGAGCTACGAACTATGGCTACACCTTC
CDR3aa: CASSHPGATNYGYTF

j_gene: TRBJ2-3
abundance: NA
v_gene: TRBV15
d_gene: NA
CDR3nt: TGTGCCACCAGCAGAGTACGATTGAGGGCCAGAAACACAGATACGCAGTATTTT
CDR3aa: CATSRVRLRARNTDTQYF

j_gene: TRBJ1-1
abundance: few
v_gene: TRBV6-5
d_gene: NA
CDR3nt: TGTGCCAGCGGTCCCGGCAGGATGAACACTGAAGCTTTCTTT
CDR3aa: CASGPGRMNTEAFF

j_gene: TRBJ2-7
abundance: NA
v_gene: TRBV4-1
d_gene: TRBD1
CDR3nt: TGCGCCAGCACCGGAAAATGGACAGGGGCCTACGAGCAGTACTTC
CDR3aa: CASTGKWTGAYEQYF

j_gene: TRBJ1-1
abundance: NA
v_gene: TRBV18
d_gene: TRBD1
CDR3nt: TGTGCCAGCTCAGAACAGGGGGGGAACACTGAAGCTTTCTTT
CDR3aa: CASSEQGGNTEAFF

j_gene: TRBJ2-4
abundance: NA
v_gene: TRBV6-5
d_gene: NA
CDR3nt: TGTGCCAGCAGTTACTTCGTGGGGGCGGGCATTCAGTACTTC
CDR3aa: CASSYFVGAGIQYF

j_gene: TRBJ1-4
abundance: NA
v_gene: TRBV2
d_gene: NA
CDR3nt: TGTGCCAGCCGCGCCTCCCGGGGGAGGGAAAAACCGTTTTTT
CDR3aa: CASRASRGREKPFF

j_gene: TRBJ1-2
abundance: few
v_gene: TRBV29-1
d_gene: TRBD1
CDR3nt: TGCAGCGTTGAAGGGACAGGGTTTGGCTACACCTTC
CDR3aa: CSVEGTGFGYTF

j_gene: TRBJ2-1
abundance: once
v_gene: TRBV5-1
d_gene: NA
CDR3nt: TGCGCCAGCAGCTTGGCGTTCGGTGAGCAGTTCTTC
CDR3aa: CASSLAFGEQFF

j_gene: TRBJ1-6
abundance: NA
v_gene: TRBV30
d_gene: NA
CDR3nt: TGTGCCTGGAGTGGCAGGGCCTCCCTCCACTTT
CDR3aa: CAWSGRASLHF

j_gene: TRBJ1-5
abundance: NA
v_gene: TRBV18
d_gene: NA
CDR3nt: TGTGCCAGCCGGACGGGGGTCGATCAGCCCCAGCATTTT
CDR3aa: CASRTGVDQPQHF

j_gene: TRBJ1-1
abundance: NA
v_gene: TRBV5-1
d_gene: NA
CDR3nt: TGCGCCAGCAGCCCGAAATATGAGTACACTGAAGCTTTCTTT
CDR3aa: CASSPKYEYTEAFF

j_gene: TRBJ1-3
abundance: NA
v_gene: TRBV9
d_gene: TRBD1
CDR3nt: TGTGCCAGCAGCGTCGGGACAGGGTTTGAGGGAAACACCATATATTTT
CDR3aa: CASSVGTGFEGNTIYF

j_gene: TRBJ1-6
abundance: NA
v_gene: TRBV5-1
d_gene: NA
CDR3nt: TGCGCCAGCAGCTTAACAGGGAGCTCCTATAATTCACCCCTCCACTTT
CDR3aa: CASSLTGSSYNSPLHF

j_gene: TRBJ2-3
abundance: NA
v_gene: TRBV18
d_gene: TRBD1
CDR3nt: TGTGCCAGCTCACCAAGGGCAGGGGGCGCGACAGATACGCAGTATTTT
CDR3aa: CASSPRAGGATDTQYF

j_gene: TRBJ1-6
abundance: NA
v_gene: TRBV6-5
d_gene: NA
CDR3nt: TGTGCCAGCAGTTACCACAGGGATGGTTCACCCCTCCACTTT
CDR3aa: CASSYHRDGSPLHF

j_gene: TRBJ1-5
abundance: NA
v_gene: TRBV30
d_gene: NA
CDR3nt: TGTGCCTGGAGTGTAGGGTCAGGGTCGTTGGGGCCCCAGCATTTT
CDR3aa: CAWSVGSGSLGPQHF

j_gene: TRBJ2-2
abundance: NA
v_gene: TRBV7-7
d_gene: NA
CDR3nt: TGTGCCAGCAGCTTAGATAGGGAGGCCGGGGAGCTGTTTTTT
CDR3aa: CASSLDREAGELFF

j_gene: TRBJ2-1
abundance: NA
v_gene: TRBV27
d_gene: TRBD1
CDR3nt: TGTGCCAGCAGCTCCCGACAGGGCGGCTCCTACAATGAGCAGTTCTTC
CDR3aa: CASSSRQGGSYNEQFF

j_gene: TRBJ2-3
abundance: NA
v_gene: TRBV4-1
d_gene: TRBD2
CDR3nt: TGCGCCAGCAGCCATTTAGGACTAGCGGGGGTGTTTGGTACGCAGTATTTT
CDR3aa: CASSHLGLAGVFGTQYF

j_gene: TRBJ2-1
abundance: NA
v_gene: TRBV19
d_gene: TRBD2
CDR3nt: TGTGCCAGTAGTCTACCACGGGGGACGGGCGGGGGTGAGCAGTTCTTC
CDR3aa: CASSLPRGTGGGEQFF

j_gene: TRBJ2-5
abundance: few
v_gene: TRBV9
d_gene: TRBD2
CDR3nt: TGTGCCAGCAGCGTTCGGGGCGCGGGAGAGGAGACCCAGTACTTC
CDR3aa: CASSVRGAGEETQYF

j_gene: TRBJ1-1
abundance: NA
v_gene: TRBV30
d_gene: NA
CDR3nt: TGTGCCTGGAGTGTAACGGGAGGCACTGAAGCTTTCTTT
CDR3aa: CAWSVTGGTEAFF

j_gene: TRBJ2-1
abundance: NA
v_gene: TRBV9
d_gene: NA
CDR3nt: TGTGCCAGCAGCGTAGCCAAAGCGCCTATCAATGAGCAGTTCTTC
CDR3aa: CASSVAKAPINEQFF

j_gene: TRBJ2-1
abundance: NA
v_gene: TRBV4-1
d_gene: TRBD2
CDR3nt: TGCGCCAGCAGCAACCCTAGCGGGGGGGCCCCCGAGCAGTTCTTC
CDR3aa: CASSNPSGGAPEQFF

j_gene: TRBJ1-2
abundance: few
v_gene: TRBV7-8
d_gene: TRBD1
CDR3nt: TGTGCCAGCAGCTTAGCGGGGACAGGCAACTATGGCTACACCTTC
CDR3aa: CASSLAGTGNYGYTF

j_gene: TRBJ1-2
abundance: NA
v_gene: TRBV18
d_gene: NA
CDR3nt: TGTGCCAGCTCACCGGACACCGCCTATGGCTACACCTTC
CDR3aa: CASSPDTAYGYTF

j_gene: TRBJ1-2
abundance: NA
v_gene: TRBV9
d_gene: NA
CDR3nt: TGTGCCAGCAGCGTAGGTGGGGCTGCCTATGGCTACACCTTC
CDR3aa: CASSVGGAAYGYTF

j_gene: TRBJ1-1
abundance: NA
v_gene: TRBV5-1
d_gene: NA
CDR3nt: TGCGCCAGCAGCGCGGGACCGGGGGGCGCGACTGAAGCTTTCTTT
CDR3aa: CASSAGPGGATEAFF